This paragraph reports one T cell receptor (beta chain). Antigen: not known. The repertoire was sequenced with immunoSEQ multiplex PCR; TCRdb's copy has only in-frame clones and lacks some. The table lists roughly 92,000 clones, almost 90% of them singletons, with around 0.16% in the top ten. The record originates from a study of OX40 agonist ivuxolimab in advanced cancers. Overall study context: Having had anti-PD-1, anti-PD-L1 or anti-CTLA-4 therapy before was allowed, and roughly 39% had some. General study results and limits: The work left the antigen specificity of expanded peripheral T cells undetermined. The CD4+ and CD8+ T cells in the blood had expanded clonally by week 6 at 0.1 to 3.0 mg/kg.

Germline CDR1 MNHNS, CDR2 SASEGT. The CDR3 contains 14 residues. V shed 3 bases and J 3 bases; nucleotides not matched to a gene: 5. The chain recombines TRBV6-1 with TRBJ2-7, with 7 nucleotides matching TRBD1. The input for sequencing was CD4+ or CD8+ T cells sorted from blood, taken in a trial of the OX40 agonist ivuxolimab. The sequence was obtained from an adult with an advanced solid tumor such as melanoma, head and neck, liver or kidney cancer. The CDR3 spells CASSEDRRIYEQYF. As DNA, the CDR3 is TGTGCCAGCAGTGAGGACAGGAGAATCTACGAGCAGTACTTC.